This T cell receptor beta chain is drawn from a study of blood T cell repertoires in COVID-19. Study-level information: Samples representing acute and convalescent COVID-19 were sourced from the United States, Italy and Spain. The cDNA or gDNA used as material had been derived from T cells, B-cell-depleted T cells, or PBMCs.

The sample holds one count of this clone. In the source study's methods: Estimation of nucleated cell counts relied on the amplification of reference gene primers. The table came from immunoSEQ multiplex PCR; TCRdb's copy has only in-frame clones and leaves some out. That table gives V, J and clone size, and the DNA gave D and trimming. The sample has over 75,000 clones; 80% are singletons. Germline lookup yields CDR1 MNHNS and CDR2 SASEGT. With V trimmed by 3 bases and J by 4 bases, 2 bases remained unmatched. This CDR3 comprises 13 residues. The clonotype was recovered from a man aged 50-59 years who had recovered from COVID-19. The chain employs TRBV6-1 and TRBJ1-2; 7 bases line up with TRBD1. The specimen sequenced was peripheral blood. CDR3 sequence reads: CASSDGQVYGYTF. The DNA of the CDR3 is TGTGCCAGCAGTGACGGACAGGTCTATGGCTACACCTTC.